The subject of this entry is one T cell receptor beta chain. This CDR3 is built from 15 residues. Germline V gene data show CDR1 as SGHRS and CDR2 as YFSETQ. With 0 bases clipped from V and 5 bases from J, the junction kept 8 bases outside the gene matches. It was version v3.0 of the immunoSEQ assay that was run at survey level. Produced via immunoSEQ multiplex PCR; TCRdb's table is partial and in-frame only. Of about 18,000 clones listed, 78% are singletons. These data are taken from a study of long-term antiretroviral therapy in people with HIV. The chain carries TRBV5-1 and TRBJ2-7; 7 positions agree with TRBD1. The sequencing used unsorted PBMCs, collected 0.3 years after starting antiretroviral therapy. This TCR derives from a woman aged 45-59 years with HIV. The DNA for the CDR3 is TGCGCCAGCAGCTTGGTGCAGGGGGAGTTCGACGAGCAGTACTTC. This sequence encodes CASSLVQGEFDEQYF.